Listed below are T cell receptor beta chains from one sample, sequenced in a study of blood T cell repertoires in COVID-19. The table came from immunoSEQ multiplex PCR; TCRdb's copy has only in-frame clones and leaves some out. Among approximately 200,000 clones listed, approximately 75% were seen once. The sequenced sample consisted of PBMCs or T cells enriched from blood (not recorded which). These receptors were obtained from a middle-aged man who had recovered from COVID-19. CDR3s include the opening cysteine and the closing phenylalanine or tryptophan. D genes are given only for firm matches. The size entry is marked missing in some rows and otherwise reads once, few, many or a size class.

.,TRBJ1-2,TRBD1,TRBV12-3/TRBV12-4,TGTGCCAGCAGTATAAACCGGGACAGGGACTACACCTTC,CASSINRDRDYTF
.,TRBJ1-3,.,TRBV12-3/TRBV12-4,TGTGCCAGCAGCCAGTGGTCTGGAAACACCATATATTTT,CASSQWSGNTIYF
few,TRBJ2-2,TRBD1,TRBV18,TGTGCCAGCTCACCAGGACAGGCCACCGGGGAGCTGTTTTTT,CASSPGQATGELFF
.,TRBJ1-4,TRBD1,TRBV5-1,TGCGCCAGCAGCCCCTTCCGGGACAGAGGAGAAAAACTGTTTTTT,CASSPFRDRGEKLFF
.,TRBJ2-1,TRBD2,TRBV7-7,TGTGCCAGCAGCTCGAGGGGTGGTGGCGGGAGGGGCAATGAGCAGTTCTTC,CASSSRGGGGRGNEQFF
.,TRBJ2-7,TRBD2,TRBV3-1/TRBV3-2,TGTGCCAGCAGCCGGGGAGGGAGGGCCTACGAGCAGTACTTC,CASSRGGRAYEQYF
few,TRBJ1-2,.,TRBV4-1,TGCGCCAGCACCTCGGGAGTCACGGGGCTCGGGATCTATGGCTACACCTTC,CASTSGVTGLGIYGYTF
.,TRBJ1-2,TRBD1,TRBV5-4,TGTGCCAGCAGCTCAATAATGGGACAGGCTGGAGGCTACACCTTC,CASSSIMGQAGGYTF
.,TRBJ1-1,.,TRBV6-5,TGTGCCACTTTTCCGGGAAATAAGAACACTGAAGCTTTCTTT,CATFPGNKNTEAFF
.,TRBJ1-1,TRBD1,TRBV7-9,TGTGCCAGCAGCCCAAGGACAGGGTACACTGAAGCTTTCTTT,CASSPRTGYTEAFF
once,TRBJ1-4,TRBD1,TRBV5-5,TGTGCCAGCAGCTTGGGAAAGACAGGGGGCTATGAAAAACTGTTTTTT,CASSLGKTGGYEKLFF
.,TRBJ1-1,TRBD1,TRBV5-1,TGCGCCAGCAGCCCGGGACAGCTCATGAACACTGAAGCTTTCTTT,CASSPGQLMNTEAFF
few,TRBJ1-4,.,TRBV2,TGTGCCAGCGGGAGGCCTTTTCCGGAGAATGGAAAACTGTTTTTT,CASGRPFPENGKLFF
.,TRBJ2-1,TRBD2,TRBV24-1,TGTGCCACCAGTGACTCCCTAGCGGGAGTGTACAATGAGCAGTTCTTC,CATSDSLAGVYNEQFF
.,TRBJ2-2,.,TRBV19,TGTGCCAGTAGTATTGGAGGGGGCAGGGGCACCGGGGAGCTGTTTTTT,CASSIGGGRGTGELFF
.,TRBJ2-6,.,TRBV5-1,TGCGCCAGCAGCTTCGCTTCAGGGTCCTCTGGGGCCAACGTCCTGACTTTC,CASSFASGSSGANVLTF
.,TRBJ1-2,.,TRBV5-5,TGTGCCAGCAGCTCCCCCCCAGGGGGCTACACCTTC,CASSSPPGGYTF
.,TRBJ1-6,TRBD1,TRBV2,TGTGCCAGCATTTCTACAGGGGGGGGGATGTATAATTCACCCCTCCACTTT,CASISTGGGMYNSPLHF